These 7 T cell receptor beta chains were all obtained from the same sample, sequenced in a study of blood T cell repertoires in COVID-19. Measured with immunoSEQ multiplex PCR; TCRdb has only the in-frame clones, and not every one. The table has roughly 340,000 clones, 91% seen once. The sequenced sample consisted of peripheral blood. The source is a woman aged 18-29 years who had recovered from COVID-19.

J is TRBJ2-3 and V is TRBV4-3, with 7 bases aligning to TRBD2. The CDR3 consists of 16 residues. Trimming cost V 0 bases and J 4 bases; bases outside gene matches: 7. Germline V gene sequence: CDR1 LGHNA, CDR2 YSLEER. CDR3 region: CASSQEWTRIADTQYF. DNA of the CDR3: TGCGCCAGCAGCCAAGAATGGACTAGGATCGCAGATACGCAGTATTTT.

The V and J genes are TRBV5-1 and TRBJ1-1; D possibly corresponds to TRBD1 (5 bases). Germline V gene sequence: CDR1 SGHRS, CDR2 YFSETQ. V was trimmed by 10 bases and J by 5 bases, leaving 12 bases between them. The CDR3 sequence is 11 residues long. CDR3: CASTGGTEAFF. The CDR3 DNA sequence: TGCGCCTCTACGGGGGGGACTGAAGCTTTCTTT.

The J gene is TRBJ1-4, the V gene TRBV28; no firm D call. This CDR3 has 13 amino acids. Between the trimmed V and J ends, which lost 2 bases and 7 bases, there was a span of 8 bases. In germline, CDR1 is MDHEN, CDR2 SYDVKM. The CDR3 DNA is TGTGCCAGCAGTTTAGTCCGGGGTGAAAAACTGTTTTTT. Translated, it gives CASSLVRGEKLFF.

This clone was detected once. The rearrangement links TRBV6-5 to TRBJ1-1; TRBD1 matches 8 bases. With 0 bases clipped from V and 4 bases from J, the junction kept 7 bases outside the gene matches. This CDR3 has 16 amino acids. Per the germline V gene, CDR1 is MNHEY and CDR2 is SVGAGI. CDR3 region: CASSYSILTGATEAFF. In DNA form, the CDR3 reads TGTGCCAGCAGTTACTCTATCCTGACAGGGGCCACTGAAGCTTTCTTT.

This clone appeared a single time. This CDR3 is CASSPRAGARGELFF. The CDR3 DNA reads TGTGCCAGCAGTCCGAGAGCGGGAGCGAGGGGGGAGCTGTTTTTT. The chain recombines TRBV7-9 with TRBJ2-2; 8 nucleotides line up with TRBD2. The germline V gene encodes CDR1 SEHNR and CDR2 FQNEAQ (reference sequence). The ends lost 6 bases at V and 8 bases at J; junction bases unmatched: 11. The CDR3 is 15 residues long. Supplemented by reference TRBV7-9 and TRBJ2-2, the full variable domain reads DTGVSQNPRHKITKRGQNVTFRCDPISEHNRLYWYRQTLGQGPEFLTYFQNEAQLEKSRLLSDRFSAERPKGSFSTLEIQRTEQGDSAMYLCASSPRAGARGELFFGEGSRLTVL.

The DNA for the CDR3 is TGTGCCAGCAGCTTGCCCAACAGGTATGAGCAGTTCTTC. It yields the protein CASSLPNRYEQFF. The chain employs TRBV5-8 and TRBJ2-1; D possibly corresponds to TRBD1 (5 bases). This CDR3 spans 13 amino acids. CDR1 and CDR2 (germline): SGHTS, YDEGEE. With 1 base removed from V and 8 bases from J, the gap between germline ends came to 10 bases.

Only one count was recorded for this clone. The rearrangement uses TRBV7-9 and TRBJ2-1; TRBD2 matches at 14 bases. V trimming: 5 bases; J trimming: 4 bases; junction bases outside the gene matches: 13. The CDR3 sequence is 19 residues long. Germline assignment: CDR1 SEHNR and CDR2 FQNEAQ (reference sequence). CDR3 in DNA: TGTGCCAGCAGCCCAAGCTCCCGGGGACTAGCGGGAGTTTACAATGAGCAGTTCTTC. It specifies CASSPSSRGLAGVYNEQFF. The full variable domain, its missing parts supplied by reference TRBV7-9 and TRBJ2-1, is DTGVSQNPRHKITKRGQNVTFRCDPISEHNRLYWYRQTLGQGPEFLTYFQNEAQLEKSRLLSDRFSAERPKGSFSTLEIQRTEQGDSAMYLCASSPSSRGLAGVYNEQFFGPGTRLTVL.